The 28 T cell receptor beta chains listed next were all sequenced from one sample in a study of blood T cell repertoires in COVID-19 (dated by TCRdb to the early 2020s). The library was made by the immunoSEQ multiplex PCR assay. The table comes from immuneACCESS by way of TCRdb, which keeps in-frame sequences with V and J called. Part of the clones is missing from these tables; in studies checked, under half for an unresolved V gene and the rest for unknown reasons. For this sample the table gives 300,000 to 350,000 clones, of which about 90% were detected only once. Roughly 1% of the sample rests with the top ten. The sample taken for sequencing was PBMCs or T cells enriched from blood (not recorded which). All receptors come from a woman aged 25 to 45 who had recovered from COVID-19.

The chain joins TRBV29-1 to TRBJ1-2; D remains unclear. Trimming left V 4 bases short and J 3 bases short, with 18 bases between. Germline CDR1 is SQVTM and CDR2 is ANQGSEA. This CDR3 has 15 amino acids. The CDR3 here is CSVVRREVRDYGYTF. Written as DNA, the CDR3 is TGCAGCGTTGTGAGACGGGAGGTTAGGGACTATGGCTACACCTTC.

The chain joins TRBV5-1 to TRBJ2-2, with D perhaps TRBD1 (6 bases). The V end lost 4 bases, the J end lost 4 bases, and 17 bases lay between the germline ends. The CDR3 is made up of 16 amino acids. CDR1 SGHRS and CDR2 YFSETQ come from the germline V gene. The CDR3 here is CASSASTGHSTGELFF. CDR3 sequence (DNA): TGCGCCAGCAGCGCTTCTACAGGGCACAGCACCGGGGAGCTGTTTTTT. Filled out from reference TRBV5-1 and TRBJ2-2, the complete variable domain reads KAGVTQTPRYLIKTRGQQVTLSCSPISGHRSVSWYQQTPGQGLQFLFEYFSETQRNKGNFPGRFSGRQFSNSRSEMNVSTLELGDSALYLCASSASTGHSTGELFFGEGSRLTVL.

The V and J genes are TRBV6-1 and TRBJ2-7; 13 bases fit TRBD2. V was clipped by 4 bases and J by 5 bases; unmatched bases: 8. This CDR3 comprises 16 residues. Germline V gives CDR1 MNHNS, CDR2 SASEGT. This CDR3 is CASSGPGLAGSHEQYF. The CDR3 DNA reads TGTGCCAGCAGTGGGCCGGGACTAGCGGGGTCCCACGAGCAGTACTTC.

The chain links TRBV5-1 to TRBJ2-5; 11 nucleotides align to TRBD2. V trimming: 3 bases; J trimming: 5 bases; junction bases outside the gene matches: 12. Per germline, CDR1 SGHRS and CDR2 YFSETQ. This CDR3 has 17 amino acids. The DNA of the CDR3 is TGCGCCAGCAGCTCCCAACTAGCGGGGGCCCAGAAGGAGACCCAGTACTTC. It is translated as CASSSQLAGAQKETQYF.

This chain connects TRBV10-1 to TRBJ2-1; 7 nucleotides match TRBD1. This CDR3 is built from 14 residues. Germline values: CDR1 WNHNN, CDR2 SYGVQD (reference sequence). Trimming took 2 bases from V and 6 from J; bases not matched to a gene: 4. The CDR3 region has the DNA TGCGCCAGCAGTGAGGACAGGGTTAGCAATGAGCAGTTCTTC. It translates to CASSEDRVSNEQFF.

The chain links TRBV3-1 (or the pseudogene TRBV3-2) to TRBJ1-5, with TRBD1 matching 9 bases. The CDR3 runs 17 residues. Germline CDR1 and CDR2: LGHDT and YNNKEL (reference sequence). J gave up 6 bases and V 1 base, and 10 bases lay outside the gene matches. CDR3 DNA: TGTGCCAGCAGCCAAGGCCCACAGGGGGCGGGTGGTCAGCCCCAGCATTTT. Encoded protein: CASSQGPQGAGGQPQHF.

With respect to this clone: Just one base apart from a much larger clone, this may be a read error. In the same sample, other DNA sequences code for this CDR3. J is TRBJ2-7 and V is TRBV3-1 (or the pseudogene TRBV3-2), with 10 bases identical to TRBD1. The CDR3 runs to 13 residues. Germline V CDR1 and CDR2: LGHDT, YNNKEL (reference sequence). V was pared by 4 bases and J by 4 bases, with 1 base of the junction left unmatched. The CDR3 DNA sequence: TGTGCCAGCAGCCGGGGACAGGGGTACGAGCAGTACTTC. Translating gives CASSRGQGYEQYF.

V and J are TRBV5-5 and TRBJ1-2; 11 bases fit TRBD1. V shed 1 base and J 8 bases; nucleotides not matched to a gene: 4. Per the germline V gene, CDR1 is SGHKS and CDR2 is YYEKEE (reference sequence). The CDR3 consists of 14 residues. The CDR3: CASSLTGQGDGYTF. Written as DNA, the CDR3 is TGTGCCAGCAGCTTGACGGGACAGGGGGACGGCTACACCTTC.

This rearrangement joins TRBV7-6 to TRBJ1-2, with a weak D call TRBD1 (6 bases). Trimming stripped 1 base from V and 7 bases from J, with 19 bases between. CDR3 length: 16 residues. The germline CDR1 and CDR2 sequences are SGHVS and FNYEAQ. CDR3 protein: CASSLVAGGQTLGYTF. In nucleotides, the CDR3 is TGTGCCAGCAGCTTAGTGGCTGGCGGACAGACTCTTGGCTACACCTTC.

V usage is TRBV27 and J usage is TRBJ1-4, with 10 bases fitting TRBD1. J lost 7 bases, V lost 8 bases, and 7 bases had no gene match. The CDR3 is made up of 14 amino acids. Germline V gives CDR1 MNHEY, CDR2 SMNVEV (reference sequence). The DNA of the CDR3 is TGTGCCAGCGGCCGACAGGGGGCCGGTGAAAAACTGTTTTTT. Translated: CASGRQGAGEKLFF.

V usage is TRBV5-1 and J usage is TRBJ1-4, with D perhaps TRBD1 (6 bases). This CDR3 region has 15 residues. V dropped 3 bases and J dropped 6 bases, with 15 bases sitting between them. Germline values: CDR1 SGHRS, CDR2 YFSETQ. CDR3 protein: CASSYTGLTDEKLFF. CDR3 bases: TGCGCCAGCAGCTACACAGGGCTTACGGATGAAAAACTGTTTTTT.

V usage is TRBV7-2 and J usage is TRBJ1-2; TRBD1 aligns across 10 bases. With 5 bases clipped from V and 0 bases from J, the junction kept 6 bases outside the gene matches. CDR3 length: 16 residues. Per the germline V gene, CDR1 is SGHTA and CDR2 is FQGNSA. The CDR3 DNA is TGTGCCAGCAGCGAGTTCGGGACAGGGGCTAACTATGGCTACACCTTC. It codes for CASSEFGTGANYGYTF.

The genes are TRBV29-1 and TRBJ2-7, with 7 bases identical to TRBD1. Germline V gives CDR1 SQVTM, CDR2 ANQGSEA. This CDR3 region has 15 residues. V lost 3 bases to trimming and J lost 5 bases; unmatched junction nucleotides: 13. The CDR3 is CSVEASRTGVDEQYF. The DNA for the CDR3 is TGCAGCGTTGAGGCCTCTAGAACAGGGGTGGACGAGCAGTACTTC.

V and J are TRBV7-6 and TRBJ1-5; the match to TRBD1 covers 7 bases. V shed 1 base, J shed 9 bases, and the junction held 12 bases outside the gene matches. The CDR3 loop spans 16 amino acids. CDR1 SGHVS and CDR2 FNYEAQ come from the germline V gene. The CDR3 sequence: CASSLGAGTVNMPQHF. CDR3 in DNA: TGTGCCAGCAGCTTAGGGGCAGGGACAGTGAATATGCCCCAGCATTTT.

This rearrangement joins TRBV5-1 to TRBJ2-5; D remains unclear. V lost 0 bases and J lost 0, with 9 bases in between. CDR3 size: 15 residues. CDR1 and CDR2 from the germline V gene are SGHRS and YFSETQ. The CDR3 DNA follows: TGCGCCAGCAGCTTGGGGCCCGGGTACCAAGAGACCCAGTACTTC. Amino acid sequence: CASSLGPGYQETQYF.

The CDR3 sequence is CASSFIAGGYNEQFF. The CDR3 DNA is TGTGCCAGCAGCTTTATAGCGGGGGGTTACAATGAGCAGTTCTTC. This chain uses TRBV7-2 with TRBJ2-1; 10 bases agree with TRBD2. V lost 3 bases to trimming and J lost 4 bases; unmatched junction nucleotides: 3. This CDR3 has 15 amino acids. Germline values: CDR1 SGHTA, CDR2 FQGNSA.

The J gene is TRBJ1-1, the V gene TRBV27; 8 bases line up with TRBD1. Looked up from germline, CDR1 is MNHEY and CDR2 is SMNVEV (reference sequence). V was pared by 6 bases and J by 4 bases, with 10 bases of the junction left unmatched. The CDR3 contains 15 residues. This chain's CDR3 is CASRTGGTWGTEAFF. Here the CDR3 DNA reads TGTGCCAGCAGAACAGGGGGAACGTGGGGCACTGAAGCTTTCTTT.

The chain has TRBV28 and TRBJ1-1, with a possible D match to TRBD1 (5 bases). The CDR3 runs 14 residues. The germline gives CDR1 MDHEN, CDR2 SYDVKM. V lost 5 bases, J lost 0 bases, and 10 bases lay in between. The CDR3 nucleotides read TGTGCCAGCAGTGCGGGGGGGATGAACACTGAAGCTTTCTTT. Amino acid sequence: CASSAGGMNTEAFF.

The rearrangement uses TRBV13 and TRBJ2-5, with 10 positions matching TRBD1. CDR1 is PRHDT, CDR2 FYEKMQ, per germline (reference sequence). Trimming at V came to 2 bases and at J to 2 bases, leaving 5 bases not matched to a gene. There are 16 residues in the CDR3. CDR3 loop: CASSLRGTGEQETQYF. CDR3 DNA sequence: TGTGCCAGCAGCTTAAGGGGGACAGGGGAACAAGAGACCCAGTACTTC.

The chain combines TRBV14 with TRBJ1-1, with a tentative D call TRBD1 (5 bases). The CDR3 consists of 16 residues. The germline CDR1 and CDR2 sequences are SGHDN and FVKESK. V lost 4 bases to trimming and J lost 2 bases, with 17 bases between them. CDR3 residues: CASSRRTPQGNTEAFF. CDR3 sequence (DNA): TGTGCCAGCAGCCGAAGGACACCCCAAGGAAACACTGAAGCTTTCTTT.

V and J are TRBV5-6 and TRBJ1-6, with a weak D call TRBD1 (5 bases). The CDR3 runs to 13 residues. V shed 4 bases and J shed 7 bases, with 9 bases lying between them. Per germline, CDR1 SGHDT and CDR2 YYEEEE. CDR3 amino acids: CASSMTVNSPLHF. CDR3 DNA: TGTGCCAGCAGCATGACAGTAAATTCACCCCTCCACTTT.

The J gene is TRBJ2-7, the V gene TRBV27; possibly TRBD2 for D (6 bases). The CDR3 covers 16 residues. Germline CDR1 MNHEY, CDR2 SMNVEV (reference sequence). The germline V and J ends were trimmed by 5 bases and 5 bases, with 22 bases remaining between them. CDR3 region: CASSRSPWSRRDEQYF. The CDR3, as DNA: TGTGCCAGCAGTCGATCCCCGTGGTCACGGAGGGACGAGCAGTACTTC.

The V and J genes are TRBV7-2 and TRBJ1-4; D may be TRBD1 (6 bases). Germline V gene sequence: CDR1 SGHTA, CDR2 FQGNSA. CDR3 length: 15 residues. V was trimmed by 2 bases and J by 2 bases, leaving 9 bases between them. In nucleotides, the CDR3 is TGTGCCAGCAGCTTAAATCAGGGGACTAATGAAAAACTGTTTTTT. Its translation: CASSLNQGTNEKLFF.

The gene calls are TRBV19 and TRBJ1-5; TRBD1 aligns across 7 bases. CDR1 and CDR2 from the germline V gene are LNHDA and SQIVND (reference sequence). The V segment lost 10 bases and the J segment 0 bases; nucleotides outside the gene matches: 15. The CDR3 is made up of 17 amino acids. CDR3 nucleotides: TGTGCCACCCAGACCCGCGGGACAGCATATAGCAATCAGCCCCAGCATTTT. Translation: CATQTRGTAYSNQPQHF.

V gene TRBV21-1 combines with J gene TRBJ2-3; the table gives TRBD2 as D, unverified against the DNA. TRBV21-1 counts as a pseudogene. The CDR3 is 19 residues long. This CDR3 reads CASSPLGSGGNCSTDTQYF. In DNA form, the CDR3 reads TGTGCCAGCAGCCCCCTAGGTAGCGGGGGGAATTGTAGCACAGATACGCAGTATTTT.

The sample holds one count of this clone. The CDR3 spells CASSSRDTDTQYF. The CDR3 nucleotides are TGCGCCAGCAGCTCCAGGGACACAGATACGCAGTATTTT. The chain carries TRBV5-1 and TRBJ2-3, with TRBD1 as a possible D gene (5 bases). Germline loops: CDR1 SGHRS, CDR2 YFSETQ. The V gene lost 3 bases and the J gene lost 2 bases, with 7 bases spanning the gap. The CDR3 is made up of 13 amino acids. Full variable domain (outside the CDR3, taken from reference TRBV5-1 and TRBJ2-3): KAGVTQTPRYLIKTRGQQVTLSCSPISGHRSVSWYQQTPGQGLQFLFEYFSETQRNKGNFPGRFSGRQFSNSRSEMNVSTLELGDSALYLCASSSRDTDTQYFGPGTRLTVL.

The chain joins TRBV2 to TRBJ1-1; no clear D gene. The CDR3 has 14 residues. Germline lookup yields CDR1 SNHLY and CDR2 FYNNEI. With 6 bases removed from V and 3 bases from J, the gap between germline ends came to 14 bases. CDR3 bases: TGTGCCAGCAGGGGTTTGCGGGAATACACTGAAGCTTTCTTT. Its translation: CASRGLREYTEAFF.

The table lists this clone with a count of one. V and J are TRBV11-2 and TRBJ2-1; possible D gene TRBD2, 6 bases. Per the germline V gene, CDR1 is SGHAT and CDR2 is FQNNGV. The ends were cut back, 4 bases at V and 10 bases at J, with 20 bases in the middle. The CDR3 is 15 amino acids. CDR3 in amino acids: CASSSTAGTPEEQFF. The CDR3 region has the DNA TGTGCCAGCAGCTCGACCGCCGGGACTCCCGAGGAGCAGTTCTTC.